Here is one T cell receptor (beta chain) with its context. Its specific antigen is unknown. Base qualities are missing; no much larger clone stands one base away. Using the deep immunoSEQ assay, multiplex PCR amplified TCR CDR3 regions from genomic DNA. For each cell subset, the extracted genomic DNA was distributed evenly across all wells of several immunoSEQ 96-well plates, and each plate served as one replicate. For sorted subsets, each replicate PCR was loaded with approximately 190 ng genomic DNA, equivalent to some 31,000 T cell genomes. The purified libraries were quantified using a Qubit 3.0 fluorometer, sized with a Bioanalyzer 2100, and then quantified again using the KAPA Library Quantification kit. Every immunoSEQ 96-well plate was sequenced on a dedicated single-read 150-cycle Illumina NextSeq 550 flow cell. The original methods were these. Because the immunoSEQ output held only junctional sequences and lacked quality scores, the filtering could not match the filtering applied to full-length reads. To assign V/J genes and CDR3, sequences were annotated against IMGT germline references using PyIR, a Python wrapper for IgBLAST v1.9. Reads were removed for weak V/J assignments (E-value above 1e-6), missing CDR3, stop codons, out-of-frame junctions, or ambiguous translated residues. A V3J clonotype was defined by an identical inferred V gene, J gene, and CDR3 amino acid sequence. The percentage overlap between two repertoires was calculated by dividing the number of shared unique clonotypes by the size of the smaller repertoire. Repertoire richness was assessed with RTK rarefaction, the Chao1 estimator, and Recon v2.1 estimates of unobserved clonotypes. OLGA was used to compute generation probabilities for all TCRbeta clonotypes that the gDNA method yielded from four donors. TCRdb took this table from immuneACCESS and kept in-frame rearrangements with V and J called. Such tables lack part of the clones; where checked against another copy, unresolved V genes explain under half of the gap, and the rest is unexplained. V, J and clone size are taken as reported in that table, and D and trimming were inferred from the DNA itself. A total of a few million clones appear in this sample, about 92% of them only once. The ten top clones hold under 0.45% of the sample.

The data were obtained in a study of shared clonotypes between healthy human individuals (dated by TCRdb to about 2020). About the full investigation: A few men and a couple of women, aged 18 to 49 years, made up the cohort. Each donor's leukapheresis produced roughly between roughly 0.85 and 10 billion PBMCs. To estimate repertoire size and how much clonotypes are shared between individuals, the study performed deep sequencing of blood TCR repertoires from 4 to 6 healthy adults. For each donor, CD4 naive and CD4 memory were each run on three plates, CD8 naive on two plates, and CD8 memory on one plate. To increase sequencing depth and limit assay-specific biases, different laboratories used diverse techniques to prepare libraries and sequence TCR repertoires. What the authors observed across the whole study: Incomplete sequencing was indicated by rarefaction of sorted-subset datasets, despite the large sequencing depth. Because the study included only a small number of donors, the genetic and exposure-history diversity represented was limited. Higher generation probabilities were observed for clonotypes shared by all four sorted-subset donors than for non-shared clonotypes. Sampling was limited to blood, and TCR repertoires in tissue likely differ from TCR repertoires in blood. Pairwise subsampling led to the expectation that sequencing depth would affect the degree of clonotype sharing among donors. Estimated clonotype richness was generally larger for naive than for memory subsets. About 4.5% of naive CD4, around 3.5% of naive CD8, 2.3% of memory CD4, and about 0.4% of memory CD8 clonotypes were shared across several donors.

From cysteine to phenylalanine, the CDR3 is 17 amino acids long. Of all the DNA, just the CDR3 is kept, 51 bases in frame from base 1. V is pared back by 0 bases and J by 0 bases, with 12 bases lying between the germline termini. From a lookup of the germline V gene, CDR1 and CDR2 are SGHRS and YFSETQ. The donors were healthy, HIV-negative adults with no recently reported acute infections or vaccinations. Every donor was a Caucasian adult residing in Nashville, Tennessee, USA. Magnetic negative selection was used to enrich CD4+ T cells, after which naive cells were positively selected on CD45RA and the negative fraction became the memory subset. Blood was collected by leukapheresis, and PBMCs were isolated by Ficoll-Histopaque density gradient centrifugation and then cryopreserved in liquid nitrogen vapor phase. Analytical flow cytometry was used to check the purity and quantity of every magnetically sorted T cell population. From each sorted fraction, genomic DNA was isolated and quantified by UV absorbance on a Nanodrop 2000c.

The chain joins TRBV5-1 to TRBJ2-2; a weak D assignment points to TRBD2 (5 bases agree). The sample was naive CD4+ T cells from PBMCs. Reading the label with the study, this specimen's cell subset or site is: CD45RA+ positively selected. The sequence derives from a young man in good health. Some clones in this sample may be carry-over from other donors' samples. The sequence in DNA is TGCGCCAGCAGCTTGGGTACTAGTGCCACGAACACCGGGGAGCTGTTTTTT. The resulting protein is CASSLGTSATNTGELFF.